The clone carrying this T cell receptor beta chain has only a few counts. The antigen remains unidentified. The source of the sample is a study of human T cells and chemical hapten exposure. In the study overall: The variation in per-sample TCR yields arose mainly from small differences in pooled library volumes.

Time point noted: healthy volunteer bleed at 2 weeks. Total RNA was isolated from unfractionated whole blood. V lost 0 bases and J lost 1; bases outside the gene matches: 4. Germline V gives CDR1 DFQATT, CDR2 SNEGSKA (reference sequence). CDR3 size: 15 residues. Study conclusions and caveats: After DPC sensitization, TCRs above 1 in 1000 frequency showed no change.

It was the library that attached unique molecular identifiers to individual cDNA molecules. Authors' analysis steps: Sampled TCR counts reached a median of 95,638 per sample, with values ranging from roughly 23,224 to 700,000. In TCRdb, the RACE reads were re-called with MiXCR into one record per CDR3 protein. V and J calls and clone size were set by TCRdb, not the authors. The sample gives under 95,000 distinct CDR3 sequences, over 8% of which show up once; 2.5% to 3.5% is in the top ten. The chain joins TRBV20-1 to TRBJ2-5; 8 bases fit TRBD2. The sequence derives from a female donor in good health. Some clones in this sample may be carry-over from other donors' samples. Input material: whole blood. CDR3 nucleotides: TGCAGTGCTAGAGACGGGACTAGTACCCAAGAGACCCAGTACTTC. Residues: CSARDGTSTQETQYF.